The sequence of this TCR beta chain was determined in a study of blood T cell repertoires in COVID-19. About the study: Researchers got acute and convalescent COVID-19 samples from the United States, Italy and Spain. Sample material is recorded as cDNA or gDNA derived from T cells, B-cell-depleted T cells, or PBMCs.

Participant ages covered roughly 18 to 89 years across 24 US areas. V lost 7 bases to trimming and J lost 3 bases; unmatched junction nucleotides: 6. This CDR3 is built from 14 residues. The V gene's germline CDR1 is SGHRS and CDR2 YFSETQ. Produced via immunoSEQ multiplex PCR; TCRdb's table is partial and in-frame only. The sample carries about 170,000 clones, less than 90% recorded once. The sequenced sample was PBMCs or T cells enriched from blood (not recorded which). The source is a human donor with acute COVID-19. The donor label of this sample is uncertain. The chain is built from TRBV5-1 and TRBJ2-3, with 9 bases that match TRBD1. For the CDR3, the DNA is TGCGCCAGCGACAGGGGGGCGAGGACAGATACGCAGTATTTT. It specifies CASDRGARTDTQYF.